This is a list of T cell receptor beta chains from one sample in a study. TCRdb ran MiXCR on the 5' RACE reads and lists one entry per CDR3 protein. The sample contains roughly 56,000 distinct CDR3 sequences, approximately 31% of which appear only once. Sequencing was performed on tumor-infiltrating naive CD4+ T cells sorted from the breast tumor. All receptors come from a female donor with breast cancer. Both conserved end residues are part of each CDR3. A D gene is named only where the DNA matches it firmly. Part of the rows lack a size; the others show once, few, many or a class for expanded clones.

J gene,V gene,clone size,D gene,CDR3 DNA,CDR3 protein
TRBJ1-1,TRBV7-9,many,-,TGTGCCAGCAGCTTATCGGGGAACACTGAAGCTTTCTTT,CASSLSGNTEAFF
TRBJ2-3,TRBV5-1,-,-,TGCGCCAGCAGCGCCGACCCTGGCCTGGGTACGCAGTATTTT,CASSADPGLGTQYF
TRBJ2-5,TRBV5-1,-,-,TGCGCCAGCAGCGTCCGGGACGGGGAAGAGACCCAGTACTTC,CASSVRDGEETQYF
TRBJ2-3,TRBV12-3/TRBV12-4,-,-,TGTGCCAGCAGTAGAGGACAGTCGGGAGCATCAGATACGCAGTATTTT,CASSRGQSGASDTQYF
TRBJ2-1,TRBV7-9,-,-,TGTGCCAGCAGCTTATTCGCCGACCGGGATGAGCAGTTCTTC,CASSLFADRDEQFF
TRBJ2-6,TRBV6-6,-,-,TGTGCCAGCAGCTCCGCCGACTCTGGGGCCAACGTCCTGACTTTC,CASSSADSGANVLTF
TRBJ1-1,TRBV6-6,few,-,TGTGCCAGCAGTTATCCAAACACTGAAGCTTTCTTT,CASSYPNTEAFF
TRBJ1-5,TRBV6-1,many,-,TGTGCCAGCAGTAAGGGTACTCAGCCCCAGCATTTT,CASSKGTQPQHF
TRBJ1-1,TRBV7-3,-,-,TGTGCCAGCAGCTTAGCGCGCGGAGGGAACACTGAAGCTTTCTTT,CASSLARGGNTEAFF
TRBJ1-2,TRBV9,few,-,TGTGCCAGCAGCGCCCCGGGGGTTTGCACCTTC,CASSAPGVCTF
TRBJ2-1,TRBV4-2,few,TRBD2,TGTGCCAGCAGCCATGCTGTAGGGCCTAGCGGGAGAAATGAGCAGTTCTTC,CASSHAVGPSGRNEQFF
TRBJ2-5,TRBV7-3,-,-,TGTGCCAGCAGCTTGAACGGAGGGGGCCAAGAGACCCAGTGCTTC,CASSLNGGGQETQCF
TRBJ2-3,TRBV5-1,-,TRBD2,TGCGCCAGCAGCTTGGAGGGGAGGGTCGCAGATACGCAGTATTTT,CASSLEGRVADTQYF
TRBJ2-2,TRBV4-2,-,-,TGTGCCAGCAGCCAAGAGAAGGATGGTTGGAACACCGGGGAGCTGTTTTTT,CASSQEKDGWNTGELFF
TRBJ2-7,TRBV5-5,-,-,TGTGCCAGCAGCTTGGGTCCTACGGACGAGCAGTACTTC,CASSLGPTDEQYF
TRBJ2-1,TRBV28,-,TRBD1,TGTGCCAGCAGCCGGGACAGGGTTACTATAGCGGTAGGATACAATGAGCAGTCCTTC,CASSRDRVTIAVGYNEQSF
TRBJ2-2,TRBV12-3/TRBV12-4,many,-,TGTGCCACCAAGGAAGGGATGGGGGAGCTGTTTTTT,CATKEGMGELFF